Listed below are T cell receptor beta chains from one sample, sequenced in a study of naive and memory T cell subsets. TCRdb re-called the UMI-ligation and nested PCR reads through MiXCR, storing one row per CDR3 protein. The table lists over 65,000 distinct CDR3 sequences, roughly 9.2% of them singletons, with less than 1.5% in the top ten. Sequenced: naive CD8+ T cells from blood. These receptor sequences come from a human donor in good health. Both conserved end residues are trimmed from each CDR3. Each record gives: V gene, CDR3 length, J gene, clone size, CDR3 protein. Some rows have no size entry. The others give once, few or many, or a class for an expanded clone.

v_gene: TRBV4-3; len: 15; j_gene: TRBJ1-2; abundance: many; CDR3aa: ASSQGIRPPPSYGYT
v_gene: TRBV4-3; len: 13; j_gene: TRBJ2-5; abundance: .; CDR3aa: ASSQDGATEETQY
v_gene: TRBV7-9; len: 11; j_gene: TRBJ2-5; abundance: .; CDR3aa: ASSLRGAETQY
v_gene: TRBV20-1; len: 13; j_gene: TRBJ2-7; abundance: .; CDR3aa: SARVLPGVSYEQY
v_gene: TRBV6-6; len: 10; j_gene: TRBJ2-5; abundance: few; CDR3aa: ASTDGSRTQY
v_gene: TRBV6-2/TRBV6-3; len: 12; j_gene: TRBJ2-1; abundance: many; CDR3aa: ASSPREGRSEQF
v_gene: TRBV5-1; len: 13; j_gene: TRBJ2-3; abundance: many; CDR3aa: ASSLEAGVTDTQY
v_gene: TRBV7-9; len: 14; j_gene: TRBJ2-7; abundance: once; CDR3aa: ASTPLGRSRPHEQY
v_gene: TRBV7-6; len: 13; j_gene: TRBJ2-1; abundance: few; CDR3aa: ASSILLGRANEQF
v_gene: TRBV30; len: 11; j_gene: TRBJ2-1; abundance: many; CDR3aa: AWTTSSYNEQF
v_gene: TRBV4-2; len: 13; j_gene: TRBJ2-1; abundance: .; CDR3aa: ASTSRSGAYNEQF
v_gene: TRBV9; len: 14; j_gene: TRBJ2-2; abundance: few; CDR3aa: ASSHGTSGTAGELF
v_gene: TRBV7-9; len: 10; j_gene: TRBJ2-7; abundance: many; CDR3aa: ASSSGIYEQY
v_gene: TRBV13; len: 12; j_gene: TRBJ2-3; abundance: few; CDR3aa: ASSNSGTTDTQY
v_gene: TRBV20-1; len: 13; j_gene: TRBJ1-1; abundance: .; CDR3aa: SARVGRQLNTEAF
v_gene: TRBV6-2/TRBV6-3; len: 15; j_gene: TRBJ2-7; abundance: many; CDR3aa: ASSYPRQGRNSYEQY
v_gene: TRBV13; len: 12; j_gene: TRBJ1-6; abundance: many; CDR3aa: ASSLAGGPSPLH
v_gene: TRBV28; len: 8; j_gene: TRBJ1-1; abundance: .; CDR3aa: ASSDSEAF
v_gene: TRBV11-1; len: 11; j_gene: TRBJ2-1; abundance: many; CDR3aa: ASSLDPNNEQF
v_gene: TRBV30; len: 12; j_gene: TRBJ1-1; abundance: few; CDR3aa: AWNPGQGVTEAF
v_gene: TRBV29-1; len: 10; j_gene: TRBJ2-3; abundance: few; CDR3aa: SVEQNTDTQY
v_gene: TRBV12-5; len: 9; j_gene: TRBJ2-5; abundance: .; CDR3aa: ASGLGETQY
v_gene: TRBV2; len: 8; j_gene: TRBJ2-5; abundance: many; CDR3aa: ASSGLTQY
v_gene: TRBV13; len: 12; j_gene: TRBJ2-1; abundance: few; CDR3aa: ASSLGPGLDEQF
v_gene: TRBV27; len: 12; j_gene: TRBJ2-1; abundance: few; CDR3aa: ASVRASGNNEQF
v_gene: TRBV20-1; len: 11; j_gene: TRBJ2-7; abundance: few; CDR3aa: SARGLLAYEQY
v_gene: TRBV9; len: 11; j_gene: TRBJ1-2; abundance: few; CDR3aa: ASSVDQRYGYT
v_gene: TRBV5-6; len: 14; j_gene: TRBJ2-7; abundance: few; CDR3aa: ASSFGLAGSSYEQY
v_gene: TRBV14; len: 13; j_gene: TRBJ1-1; abundance: .; CDR3aa: ASSRRRGDRFEAF
v_gene: TRBV12-3/TRBV12-4; len: 10; j_gene: TRBJ1-2; abundance: few; CDR3aa: ASGQGHRGYT
v_gene: TRBV6-5; len: 13; j_gene: TRBJ2-3; abundance: .; CDR3aa: ASSPAGSSTDTQY
v_gene: TRBV28; len: 13; j_gene: TRBJ2-7; abundance: many; CDR3aa: ASSSLVSVSYEQY
v_gene: TRBV19; len: 16; j_gene: TRBJ2-6; abundance: many; CDR3aa: ASSTTGQLSSGANVLT
v_gene: TRBV5-6; len: 13; j_gene: TRBJ2-7; abundance: .; CDR3aa: ASSLDGRAEYEQY
v_gene: TRBV27; len: 16; j_gene: TRBJ2-3; abundance: many; CDR3aa: ASSSRTSGFSSTDTQY
v_gene: TRBV6-1; len: 11; j_gene: TRBJ2-2; abundance: once; CDR3aa: ASSETGSGELF
v_gene: TRBV12-3/TRBV12-4; len: 13; j_gene: TRBJ2-5; abundance: many; CDR3aa: ASSLGVEGAETQY
v_gene: TRBV5-4; len: 13; j_gene: TRBJ2-7; abundance: few; CDR3aa: ASIEWGTSGNEQY
v_gene: TRBV11-2; len: 16; j_gene: TRBJ2-2; abundance: .; CDR3aa: ASSLARRLGVSTGELF
v_gene: TRBV9; len: 16; j_gene: TRBJ2-7; abundance: few; CDR3aa: ASSAKTGGPGRSYEQY
v_gene: TRBV20-1; len: 8; j_gene: TRBJ2-5; abundance: .; CDR3aa: SASLGTQY
v_gene: TRBV5-1; len: 14; j_gene: TRBJ2-1; abundance: .; CDR3aa: ASSLDASGRYNEQF
v_gene: TRBV6-2/TRBV6-3; len: 11; j_gene: TRBJ2-1; abundance: many; CDR3aa: ASSLSEWDEQF
v_gene: TRBV4-1; len: 16; j_gene: TRBJ2-1; abundance: many; CDR3aa: ASSQDHPTSGAYNEQF
v_gene: TRBV27; len: 11; j_gene: TRBJ1-2; abundance: few; CDR3aa: ASKTGEVHGYT